The rows below give T cell receptor beta chains drawn from one sample of a study of blood T cells in healthy people across ages. TCRdb ran MiXCR on the 5' RACE reads and lists one entry per CDR3 protein. The sample has 1.6 million or so distinct CDR3 sequences, roughly a third seen once; the top ten hold about 10%. The sequenced material came from blood. The source of these receptors is a woman under 40 in good health. Each CDR3 is given with its conserved first and last residue. Each record gives: J gene, D gene, clone size, V gene, CDR3 protein, CDR3 DNA. A D gene is named only where the DNA matches it firmly. The size entry is marked missing in some rows and otherwise reads once, few, many or a size class.

TRBJ2-3	.	few	TRBV27	CASSLTRFGRGSPDTQYF	TGTGCCAGCAGTTTAACTAGGTTCGGCAGGGGATCGCCAGATACGCAGTATTTT
TRBJ1-4	.	few	TRBV12-3/TRBV12-4	CASNTLGERGYEKLFF	TGTGCCAGCAACACACTTGGGGAGAGGGGCTATGAAAAACTGTTTTTT
TRBJ1-1	.	few	TRBV20-1	CSASFQNTEAFF	TGCAGTGCTAGCTTCCAGAACACTGAAGCTTTCTTT
TRBJ2-3	TRBD1	.	TRBV5-1	CASRSDRGPTDTQYF	TGCGCCAGCAGATCCGACAGGGGGCCCACAGATACGCAGTATTTT
TRBJ2-7	.	few	TRBV10-3	CAISEDPASPRSYEQYF	TGTGCCATCAGTGAGGACCCAGCTAGCCCCCGCTCCTACGAGCAGTACTTC
TRBJ1-2	.	.	TRBV7-2	CASSFSGLDGYTF	TGTGCCAGCAGCTTTAGCGGTTTGGATGGCTACACCTTC
TRBJ2-1	TRBD2	many	TRBV4-1	CASSLLLAGEPYNEQFF	TGCGCCAGCAGCCTCCTCCTAGCGGGAGAGCCCTACAATGAGCAGTTCTTC
TRBJ2-3	TRBD2	.	TRBV5-1	CASSLDRGGLGDTQYF	TGCGCCAGCAGCTTGGACCGGGGGGGCCTTGGAGATACGCAGTATTTT
TRBJ2-7	.	.	TRBV11-1	CASSGTVHYEQYF	TGTGCCAGCAGCGGCACAGTACACTACGAGCAGTACTTC
TRBJ1-5	.	.	TRBV28	CASIARGVLQPQHF	TGTGCCAGCATCGCCCGGGGGGTACTTCAGCCCCAGCATTTT
TRBJ1-5	.	once	TRBV4-1	CASSQSGGGTQPQHF	TGCGCCAGCAGCCAAAGCGGTGGAGGGACTCAGCCCCAGCATTTT
TRBJ2-3	.	many	TRBV29-1	CSVVGGNTDTQYF	TGCAGCGTTGTTGGCGGGAACACAGATACGCAGTATTTT
TRBJ2-5	.	few	TRBV9	CASSVGSLETQYF	TGTGCCAGCAGCGTAGGTTCTTTGGAGACCCAGTACTTC
TRBJ2-7	TRBD1	.	TRBV27	CASSRFGQGSYEQYF	TGTGCCAGCAGCCGATTTGGACAGGGCTCCTACGAGCAGTACTTC
TRBJ2-5	TRBD1	.	TRBV5-1	CASSELQGGGETQYF	TGCGCCAGCAGCGAGCTACAGGGGGGAGGAGAGACCCAGTACTTC
TRBJ2-3	.	.	TRBV5-1	CASKDGNLDTQYF	TGCGCCAGCAAGGACGGGAACTTAGATACGCAGTATTTT
TRBJ1-5	TRBD1	few	TRBV12-3/TRBV12-4	CASSRGTGVNQPQHF	TGTGCCAGCAGTAGAGGGACAGGGGTAAATCAGCCCCAGCATTTT
TRBJ1-4	.	.	TRBV9	CASSEGQTTNEKLFF	TGTGCCAGCAGCGAAGGACAAACGACTAATGAAAAACTGTTTTTT
TRBJ2-3	TRBD1	few	TRBV9	CASSADRASADTQYF	TGTGCCAGCAGCGCCGACAGGGCATCTGCAGATACGCAGTATTTT
TRBJ2-7	TRBD1	many	TRBV11-3	CASSPDRASNEQYF	TGTGCCAGCAGCCCGGACAGGGCAAGTAACGAGCAGTACTTC
TRBJ1-4	.	.	TRBV20-1	CSARAAAAIFNEKLFF	TGCAGTGCTAGGGCGGCAGCCGCAATCTTTAATGAAAAACTGTTTTTT
TRBJ2-1	TRBD1	many	TRBV10-3	CAISEVLGQGVNEQFF	TGTGCCATCAGTGAGGTACTAGGACAGGGGGTCAATGAGCAGTTCTTC
TRBJ1-6	TRBD1	.	TRBV4-1	CASSQTDRTNSPLHF	TGCGCCAGCAGCCAGACGGACAGGACTAATTCACCCCTCCACTTT
TRBJ1-6	.	.	TRBV29-1	CSVSAENNSPLHF	TGCAGCGTTTCTGCAGAGAATAATTCACCCCTCCACTTT
TRBJ2-3	TRBD2	.	TRBV20-1	CSASLPREVATDTQYF	TGCAGTGCTAGCCTGCCGCGGGAGGTGGCCACAGATACGCAGTATTTT
TRBJ1-5	.	.	TRBV29-1	CSVGGPEGQPQHF	TGCAGCGTTGGAGGCCCGGAGGGACAGCCCCAGCATTTT
TRBJ2-5	.	.	TRBV4-1	CASSLDFLGTQETQYF	TGCGCCAGCAGCCTGGATTTCTTAGGGACCCAAGAGACCCAGTACTTC
TRBJ1-2	.	few	TRBV4-2	CASSQSLSIGGDGYTF	TGTGCCAGCAGCCAGAGCCTTTCGATAGGGGGGGACGGCTACACCTTC
TRBJ1-2	.	.	TRBV12-3/TRBV12-4	CASRREHYGYTF	TGTGCCAGCAGGAGGGAGCACTATGGCTACACCTTC
TRBJ1-2	TRBD1	.	TRBV20-1	CSARGPGQGGEYYGYTF	TGCAGTGCTAGAGGTCCGGGACAGGGTGGAGAGTACTATGGCTACACCTTC
TRBJ2-1	.	.	TRBV19	CASSTFYNEQFF	TGTGCCAGTAGTACCTTCTACAATGAGCAGTTCTTC
TRBJ1-1	TRBD1	.	TRBV5-5	CASSLQGDWAEAFF	TGTGCCAGCAGCTTGCAGGGGGATTGGGCTGAAGCTTTCTTT
TRBJ1-4	TRBD1	few	TRBV7-2	CASSFSTGKTNEKLFF	TGTGCCAGCAGCTTCTCGACAGGGAAGACTAATGAAAAACTGTTTTTT
TRBJ2-3	.	few	TRBV7-3	CASSSPTGAASADTQYF	TGTGCCAGCAGCTCCCCAACCGGGGCCGCTAGCGCAGATACGCAGTATTTT
TRBJ2-2	.	.	TRBV5-5	CASSRAGHNANTGELFF	TGTGCCAGCAGCCGAGCGGGACACAACGCGAACACCGGGGAGCTGTTTTTT
TRBJ2-7	TRBD1	.	TRBV4-3	CASSQDITGAYEQYF	TGCGCCAGCAGCCAAGATATCACAGGGGCATACGAGCAGTACTTC
TRBJ2-5	.	few	TRBV20-1	CSASKEQTQYF	TGCAGTGCTAGTAAGGAACAGACCCAGTACTTC
TRBJ2-3	TRBD1	.	TRBV28	CASSWMGRGITDTQYF	TGTGCCAGCAGTTGGATGGGCAGGGGGATCACAGATACGCAGTATTTT
TRBJ1-6	.	few	TRBV21-1	CASSNYQGAVSPLHF	TGTGCCAGCAGCAACTATCAGGGGGCGGTGTCACCCCTCCACTTT
TRBJ2-3	TRBD2	few	TRBV24-1	CATSDVAGSTSGSFTDTQYF	TGTGCCACCAGTGATGTTGCGGGGTCTACTAGCGGGAGTTTCACAGATACGCAGTATTTT
TRBJ2-4	.	few	TRBV6-1	CASSTGTWNIQYF	TGTGCCAGCAGTACCGGGACATGGAACATTCAGTACTTC
TRBJ2-7	TRBD2	few	TRBV7-2	CASSSGGLQTYEQYF	TGTGCCAGCAGCTCGGGGGGACTACAAACCTACGAGCAGTACTTC
TRBJ1-1	TRBD1	few	TRBV29-1	CSVEDGGGQGGAFF	TGCAGCGTTGAAGATGGTGGGGGACAGGGAGGAGCTTTCTTT
TRBJ1-4	TRBD1	.	TRBV12-3/TRBV12-4	CASSLEDRGLISEKLFF	TGTGCCAGCAGTTTAGAGGACAGGGGGCTTATTAGCGAAAAACTGTTTTTT
TRBJ2-1	.	.	TRBV12-3/TRBV12-4	CASSLDDRGERFF	TGTGCCAGCAGTTTGGACGATAGGGGAGAGCGGTTCTTC
TRBJ1-4	.	few	TRBV11-3	CASSLDPNRGKLFF	TGTGCCAGCAGCTTGGACCCCAACCGCGGAAAACTGTTTTTT
TRBJ2-6	.	many	TRBV7-3	CASSYGSSGANVLTF	TGTGCCAGCAGCTACGGATCATCTGGGGCCAACGTCCTGACTTTC
TRBJ1-4	.	once	TRBV12-3/TRBV12-4	CASRFSLFEKLFF	TGTGCCAGCAGGTTTTCCTTATTTGAAAAACTGTTTTTT
TRBJ2-3	TRBD1	.	TRBV12-3/TRBV12-4	CASSLAGTGVPDTQYF	TGTGCCAGCAGTTTAGCCGGGACAGGGGTGCCAGATACGCAGTATTTT